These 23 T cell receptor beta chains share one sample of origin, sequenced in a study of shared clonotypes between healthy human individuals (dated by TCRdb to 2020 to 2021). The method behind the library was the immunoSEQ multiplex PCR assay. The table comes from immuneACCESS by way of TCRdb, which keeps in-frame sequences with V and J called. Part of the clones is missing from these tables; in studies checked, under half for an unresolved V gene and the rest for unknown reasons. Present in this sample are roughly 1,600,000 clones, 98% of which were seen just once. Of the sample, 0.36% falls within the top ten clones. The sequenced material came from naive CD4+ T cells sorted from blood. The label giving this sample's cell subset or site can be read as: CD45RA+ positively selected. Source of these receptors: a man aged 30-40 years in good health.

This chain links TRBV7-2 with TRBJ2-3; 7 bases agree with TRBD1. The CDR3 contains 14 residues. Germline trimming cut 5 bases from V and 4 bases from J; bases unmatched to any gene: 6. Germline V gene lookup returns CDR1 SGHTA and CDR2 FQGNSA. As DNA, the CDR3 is TGTGCCAGCAGCCCAGGGGGTGGGGCAGATACGCAGTATTTT. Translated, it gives CASSPGGGADTQYF.

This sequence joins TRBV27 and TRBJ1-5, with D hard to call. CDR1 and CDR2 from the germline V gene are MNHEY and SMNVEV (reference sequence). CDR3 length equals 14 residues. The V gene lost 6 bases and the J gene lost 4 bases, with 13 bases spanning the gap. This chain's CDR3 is CASSPGGRNQPQHF. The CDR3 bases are TGTGCCAGCAGCCCGGGTGGGCGGAATCAGCCCCAGCATTTT.

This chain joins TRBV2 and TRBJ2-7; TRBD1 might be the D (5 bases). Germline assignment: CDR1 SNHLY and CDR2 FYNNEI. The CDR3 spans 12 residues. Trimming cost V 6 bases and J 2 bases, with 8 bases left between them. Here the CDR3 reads CASRRQPYEQYF. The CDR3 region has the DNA TGTGCCAGCAGACGACAGCCCTACGAGCAGTACTTC.

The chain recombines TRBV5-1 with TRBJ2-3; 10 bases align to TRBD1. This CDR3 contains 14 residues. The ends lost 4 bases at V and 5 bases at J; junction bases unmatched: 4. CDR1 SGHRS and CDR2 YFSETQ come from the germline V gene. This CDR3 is CASSHGQGVDTQYF. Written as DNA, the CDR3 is TGCGCCAGCAGCCACGGACAGGGGGTAGATACGCAGTATTTT. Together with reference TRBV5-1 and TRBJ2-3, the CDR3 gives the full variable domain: KAGVTQTPRYLIKTRGQQVTLSCSPISGHRSVSWYQQTPGQGLQFLFEYFSETQRNKGNFPGRFSGRQFSNSRSEMNVSTLELGDSALYLCASSHGQGVDTQYFGPGTRLTVL.

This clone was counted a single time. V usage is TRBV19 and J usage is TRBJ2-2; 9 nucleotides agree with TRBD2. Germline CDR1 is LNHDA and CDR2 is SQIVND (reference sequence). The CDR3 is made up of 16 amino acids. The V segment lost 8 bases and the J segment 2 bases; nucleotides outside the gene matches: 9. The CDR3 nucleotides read TGTGCCAGTTCCCCTTGGACTAGCGCCAACACCGGGGAGCTGTTTTTT. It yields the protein CASSPWTSANTGELFF. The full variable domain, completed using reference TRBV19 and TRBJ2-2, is DGGITQSPKYLFRKEGQNVTLSCEQNLNHDAMYWYRQDPGQGLRLIYYSQIVNDFQKGDIAEGYSVSREKKESFPLTVTSAQKNPTAFYLCASSPWTSANTGELFFGEGSRLTVL.

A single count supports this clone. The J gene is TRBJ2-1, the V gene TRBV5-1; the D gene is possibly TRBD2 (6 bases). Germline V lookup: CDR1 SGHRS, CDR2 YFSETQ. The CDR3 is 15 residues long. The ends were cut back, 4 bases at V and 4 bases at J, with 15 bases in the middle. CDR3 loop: CASSPRLDRYNEQFF. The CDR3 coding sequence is TGCGCCAGCAGCCCCAGACTAGATCGGTACAATGAGCAGTTCTTC.

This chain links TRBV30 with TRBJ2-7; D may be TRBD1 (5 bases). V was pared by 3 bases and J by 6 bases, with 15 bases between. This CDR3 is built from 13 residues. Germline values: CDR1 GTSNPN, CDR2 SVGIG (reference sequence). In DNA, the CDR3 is TGTGCCTGGAGCCCAGGACACACTGGCGAGCAGTACTTC. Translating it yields CAWSPGHTGEQYF.

The CDR3 here is CASTVRGPPTDTQYF. CDR3 in DNA: TGTGCCAGCACCGTCCGTGGCCCACCCACAGATACGCAGTATTTT. The J gene is TRBJ2-3, the V gene TRBV11-2, with no clear D. This CDR3 contains 15 residues. Germline lookup yields CDR1 SGHAT and CDR2 FQNNGV. Between the trimmed V and J ends, which lost 7 bases and 2 bases, there was a span of 16 bases.

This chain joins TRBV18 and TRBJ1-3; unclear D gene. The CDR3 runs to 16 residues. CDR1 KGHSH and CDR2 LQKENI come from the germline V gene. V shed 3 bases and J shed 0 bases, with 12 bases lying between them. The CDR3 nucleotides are TGTGCCAGCTCACCCAAAGATCAGGTCTCTGGAAACACCATATATTTT. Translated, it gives CASSPKDQVSGNTIYF.

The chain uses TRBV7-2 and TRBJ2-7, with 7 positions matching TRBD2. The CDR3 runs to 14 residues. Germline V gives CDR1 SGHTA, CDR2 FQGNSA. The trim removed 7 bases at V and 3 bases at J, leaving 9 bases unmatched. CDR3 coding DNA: TGTGCCAGCACCCACCAAGCGGGATTCTACGAGCAGTACTTC. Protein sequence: CASTHQAGFYEQYF.

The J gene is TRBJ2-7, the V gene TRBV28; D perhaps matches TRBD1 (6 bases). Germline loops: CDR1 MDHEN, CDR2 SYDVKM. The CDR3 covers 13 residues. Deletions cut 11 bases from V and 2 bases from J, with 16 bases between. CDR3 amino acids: CAAGGGATYEQYF. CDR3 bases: TGTGCCGCAGGTGGGGGCGCCACCTACGAGCAGTACTTC.

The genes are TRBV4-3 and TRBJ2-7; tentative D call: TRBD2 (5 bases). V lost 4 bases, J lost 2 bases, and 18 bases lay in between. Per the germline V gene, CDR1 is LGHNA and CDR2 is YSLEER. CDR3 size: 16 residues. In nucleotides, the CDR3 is TGCGCCAGCAGCCCGAAAGTGGACTTCATCGCCTACGAGCAGTACTTC. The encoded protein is CASSPKVDFIAYEQYF.

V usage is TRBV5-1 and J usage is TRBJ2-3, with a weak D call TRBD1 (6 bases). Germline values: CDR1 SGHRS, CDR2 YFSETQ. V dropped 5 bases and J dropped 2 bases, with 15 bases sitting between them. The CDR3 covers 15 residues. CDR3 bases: TGCGCCAGCAGGGGGGCGCCCCTTTCCACAGATACGCAGTATTTT. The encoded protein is CASRGAPLSTDTQYF.

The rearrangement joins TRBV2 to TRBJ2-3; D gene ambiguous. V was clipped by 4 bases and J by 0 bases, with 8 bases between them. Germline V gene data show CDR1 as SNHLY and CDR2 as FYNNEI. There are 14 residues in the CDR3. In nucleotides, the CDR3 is TGTGCCAGCAGTGTCCTCGGAAGCACAGATACGCAGTATTTT. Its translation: CASSVLGSTDTQYF.

Here the CDR3 DNA reads TGCAGCGTTGTCCCCCTTATGAGCGGGAGTATGGATGAGCAGTTCTTC. Amino acids: CSVVPLMSGSMDEQFF. The genes are TRBV29-1 and TRBJ2-1, with TRBD2 matching over 8 bases. J lost 8 bases, V lost 4 bases, and 16 bases had no gene match. The V gene's germline CDR1 is SQVTM and CDR2 ANQGSEA. The CDR3 covers 16 residues.

The CDR3 DNA reads as TGCGCCAGCAGTCCGATGGACACGCTTCAAGAGCAGTACTTC. Encoded protein: CASSPMDTLQEQYF. The V and J genes are TRBV5-1 and TRBJ2-7; D perhaps matches TRBD1 (5 bases). Germline V gene data show CDR1 as SGHRS and CDR2 as YFSETQ. V was shortened by 5 bases and J by 7 bases, with 19 bases between the two germline ends. CDR3 size: 14 residues.

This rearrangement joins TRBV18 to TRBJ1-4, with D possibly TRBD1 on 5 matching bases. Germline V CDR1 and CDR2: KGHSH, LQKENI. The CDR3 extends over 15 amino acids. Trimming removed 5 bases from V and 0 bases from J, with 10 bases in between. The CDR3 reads CASSRTTATNEKLFF. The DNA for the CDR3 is TGTGCCAGCTCAAGGACGACAGCAACTAATGAAAAACTGTTTTTT. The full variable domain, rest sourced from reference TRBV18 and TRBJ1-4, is NAGVMQNPRHLVRRRGQEARLRCSPMKGHSHVYWYRQLPEEGLKFMVYLQKENIIDESGMPKERFSAEFPKEGPSILRIQQVVRGDSAAYFCASSRTTATNEKLFFGSGTQLSVL.

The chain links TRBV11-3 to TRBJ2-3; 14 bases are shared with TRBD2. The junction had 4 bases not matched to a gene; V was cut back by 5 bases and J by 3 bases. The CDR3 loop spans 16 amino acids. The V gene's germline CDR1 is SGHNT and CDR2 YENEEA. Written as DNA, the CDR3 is TGTGCCAGCAGCGCGGGACTAGCGGGAGCAACAGATACGCAGTATTTT. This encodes CASSAGLAGATDTQYF.

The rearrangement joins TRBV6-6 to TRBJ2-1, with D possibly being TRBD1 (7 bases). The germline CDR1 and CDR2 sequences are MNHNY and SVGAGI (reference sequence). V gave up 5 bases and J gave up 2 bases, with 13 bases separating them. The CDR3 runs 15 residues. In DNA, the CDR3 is TGTGCCAGCAGTAGGGCAGGGGGGACCTACAATGAGCAGTTCTTC. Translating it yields CASSRAGGTYNEQFF.

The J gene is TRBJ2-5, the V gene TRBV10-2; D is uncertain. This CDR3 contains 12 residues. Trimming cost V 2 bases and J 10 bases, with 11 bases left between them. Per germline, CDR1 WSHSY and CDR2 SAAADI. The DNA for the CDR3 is TGCGCCAGCAGTGAGGGACCCCGTGACCAGTACTTC. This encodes CASSEGPRDQYF.

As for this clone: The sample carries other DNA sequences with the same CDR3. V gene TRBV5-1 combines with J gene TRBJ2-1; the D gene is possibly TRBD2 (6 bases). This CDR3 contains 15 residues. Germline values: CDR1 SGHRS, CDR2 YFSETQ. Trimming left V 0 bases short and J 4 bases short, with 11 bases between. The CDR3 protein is CASSLDGGTYNEQFF. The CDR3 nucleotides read TGCGCCAGCAGCTTGGACGGCGGGACGTACAATGAGCAGTTCTTC.

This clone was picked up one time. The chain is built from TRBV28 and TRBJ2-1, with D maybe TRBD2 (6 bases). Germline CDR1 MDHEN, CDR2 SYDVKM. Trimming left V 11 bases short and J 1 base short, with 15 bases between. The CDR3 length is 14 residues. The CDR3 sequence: CACDGGRSYNEQFF. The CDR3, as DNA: TGTGCCTGCGACGGGGGAAGGTCCTACAATGAGCAGTTCTTC.

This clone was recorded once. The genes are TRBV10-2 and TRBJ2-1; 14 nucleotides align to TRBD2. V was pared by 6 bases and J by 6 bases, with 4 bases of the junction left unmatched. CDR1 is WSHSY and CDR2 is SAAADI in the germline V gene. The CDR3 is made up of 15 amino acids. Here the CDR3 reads CASRPGLAGVNEQFF. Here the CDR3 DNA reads TGCGCCAGCAGGCCGGGACTAGCGGGAGTCAATGAGCAGTTCTTC.